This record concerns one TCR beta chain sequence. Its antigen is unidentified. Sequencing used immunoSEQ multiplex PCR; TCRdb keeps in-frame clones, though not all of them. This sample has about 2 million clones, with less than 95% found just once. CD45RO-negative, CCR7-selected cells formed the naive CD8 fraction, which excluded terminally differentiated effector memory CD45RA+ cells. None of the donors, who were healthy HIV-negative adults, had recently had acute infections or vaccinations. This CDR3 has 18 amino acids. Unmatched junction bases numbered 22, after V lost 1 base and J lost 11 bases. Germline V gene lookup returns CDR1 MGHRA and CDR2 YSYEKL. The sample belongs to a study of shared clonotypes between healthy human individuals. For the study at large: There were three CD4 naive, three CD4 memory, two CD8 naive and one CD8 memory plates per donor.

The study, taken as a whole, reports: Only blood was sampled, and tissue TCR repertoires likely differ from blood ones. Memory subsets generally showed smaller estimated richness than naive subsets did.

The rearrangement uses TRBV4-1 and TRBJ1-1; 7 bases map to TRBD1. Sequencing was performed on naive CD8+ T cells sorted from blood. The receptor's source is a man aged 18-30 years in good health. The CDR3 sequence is CASSQGGGGLYPAEFAFF. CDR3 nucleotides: TGCGCCAGCAGCCAAGGAGGGGGCGGGCTATACCCTGCGGAGTTTGCTTTCTTT.